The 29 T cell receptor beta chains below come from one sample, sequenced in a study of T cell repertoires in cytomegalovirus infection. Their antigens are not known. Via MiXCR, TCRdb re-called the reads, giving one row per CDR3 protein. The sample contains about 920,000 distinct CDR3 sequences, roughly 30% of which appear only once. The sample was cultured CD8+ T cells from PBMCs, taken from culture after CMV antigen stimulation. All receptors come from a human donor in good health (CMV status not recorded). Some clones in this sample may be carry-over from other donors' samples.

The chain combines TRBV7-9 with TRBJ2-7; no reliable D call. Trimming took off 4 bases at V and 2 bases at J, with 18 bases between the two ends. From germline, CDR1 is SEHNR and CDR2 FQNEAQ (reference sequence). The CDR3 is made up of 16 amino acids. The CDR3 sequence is CASSSSGGPSAYEQYV. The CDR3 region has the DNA TGTGCCAGCAGCTCTTCAGGCGGCCCGTCCGCCTACGAGCAGTACGTC.

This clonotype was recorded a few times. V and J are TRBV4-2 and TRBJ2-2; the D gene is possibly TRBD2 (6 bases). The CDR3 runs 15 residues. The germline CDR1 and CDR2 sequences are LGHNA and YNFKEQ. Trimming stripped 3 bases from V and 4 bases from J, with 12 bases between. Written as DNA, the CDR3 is TGTGCCAGCAGCCAGGGTAACGGGGGCACCGGGGAGCTGTTTTTT. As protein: CASSQGNGGTGELFF.

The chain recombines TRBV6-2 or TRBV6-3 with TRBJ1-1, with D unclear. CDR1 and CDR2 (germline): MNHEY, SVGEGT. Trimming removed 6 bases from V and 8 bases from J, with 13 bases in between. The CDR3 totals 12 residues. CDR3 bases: TGTGCCAGCAGCCGCCGTCCGGGGGAAGCTTTCTTT. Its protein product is CASSRRPGEAFF.

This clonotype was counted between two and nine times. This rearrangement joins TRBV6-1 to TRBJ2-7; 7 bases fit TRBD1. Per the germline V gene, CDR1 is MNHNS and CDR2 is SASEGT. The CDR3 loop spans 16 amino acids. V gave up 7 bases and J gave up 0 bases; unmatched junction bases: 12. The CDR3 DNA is TGTGCCAGCAACCGGGACAGTCACCTTAGCTCCTACGAGCAGTACTTC. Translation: CASNRDSHLSSYEQYF.

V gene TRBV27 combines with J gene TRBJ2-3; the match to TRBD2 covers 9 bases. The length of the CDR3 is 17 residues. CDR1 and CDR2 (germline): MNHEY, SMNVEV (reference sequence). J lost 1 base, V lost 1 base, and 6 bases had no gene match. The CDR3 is CASSLYGLAGRTDTQYF. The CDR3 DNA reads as TGTGCCAGCAGTTTATATGGCCTAGCGGGGCGCACAGATACGCAGTATTTT.

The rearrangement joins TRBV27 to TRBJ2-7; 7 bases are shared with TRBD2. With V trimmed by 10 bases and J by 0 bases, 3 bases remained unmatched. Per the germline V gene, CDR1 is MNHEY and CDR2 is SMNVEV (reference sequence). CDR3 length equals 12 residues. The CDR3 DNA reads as TGTGCCACGGGGGGAAGCTCCTACGAGCAGTACTTC. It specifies CATGGSSYEQYF.

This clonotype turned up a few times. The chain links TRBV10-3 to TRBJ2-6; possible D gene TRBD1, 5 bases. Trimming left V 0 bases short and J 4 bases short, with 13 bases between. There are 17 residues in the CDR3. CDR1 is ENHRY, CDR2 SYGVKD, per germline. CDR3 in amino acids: CAISESPAGSGANVLTF. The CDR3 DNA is TGTGCCATCAGTGAGTCGCCCGCAGGGTCCGGGGCCAACGTCCTGACTTTC.

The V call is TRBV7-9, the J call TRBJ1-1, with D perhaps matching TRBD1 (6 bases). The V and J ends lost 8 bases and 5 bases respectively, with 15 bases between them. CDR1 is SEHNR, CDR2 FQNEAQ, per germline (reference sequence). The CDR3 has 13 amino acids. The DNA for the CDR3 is TGTGCCAGCGGGGGGGGGCGGATAACTGAAGCTTTCTTT. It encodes CASGGGRITEAFF.

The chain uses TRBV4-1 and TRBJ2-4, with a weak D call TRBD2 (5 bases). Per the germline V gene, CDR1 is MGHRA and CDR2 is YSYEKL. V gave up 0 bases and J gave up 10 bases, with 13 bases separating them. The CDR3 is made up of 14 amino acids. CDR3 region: CASSQESGVLIQYF. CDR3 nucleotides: TGCGCCAGCAGCCAAGAATCCGGGGTTTTGATTCAGTACTTC.

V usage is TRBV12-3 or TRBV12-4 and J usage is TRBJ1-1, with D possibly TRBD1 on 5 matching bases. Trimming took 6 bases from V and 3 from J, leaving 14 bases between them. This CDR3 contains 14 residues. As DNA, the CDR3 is TGTGCCAGCAGCCTGGGGGATGTGGACACTGAAGCTTTCTTT. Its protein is CASSLGDVDTEAFF.

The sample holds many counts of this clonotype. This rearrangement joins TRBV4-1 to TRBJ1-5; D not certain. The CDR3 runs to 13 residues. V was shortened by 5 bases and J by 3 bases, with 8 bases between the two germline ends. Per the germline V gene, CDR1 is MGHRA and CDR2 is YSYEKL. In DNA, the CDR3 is TGCGCCAGCAGCAGGGCGGACAATCAGCCCCAGCATTTT. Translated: CASSRADNQPQHF.

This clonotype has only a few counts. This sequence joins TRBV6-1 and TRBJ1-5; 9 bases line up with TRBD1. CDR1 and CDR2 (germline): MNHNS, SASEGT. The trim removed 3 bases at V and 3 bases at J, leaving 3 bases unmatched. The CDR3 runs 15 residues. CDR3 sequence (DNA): TGTGCCAGCAGTGATGGGACAGGGTTCAATCAGCCCCAGCATTTT. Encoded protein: CASSDGTGFNQPQHF.

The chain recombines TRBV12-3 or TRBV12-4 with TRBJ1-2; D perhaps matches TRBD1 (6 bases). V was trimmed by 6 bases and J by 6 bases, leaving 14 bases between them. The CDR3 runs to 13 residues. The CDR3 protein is CASSRTVFDGYTF. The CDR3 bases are TGTGCCAGCAGCCGGACAGTTTTCGATGGCTACACCTTC.

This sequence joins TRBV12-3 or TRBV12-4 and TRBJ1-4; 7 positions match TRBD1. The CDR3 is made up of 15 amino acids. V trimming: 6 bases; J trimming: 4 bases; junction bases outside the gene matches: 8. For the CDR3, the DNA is TGTGCCAGCAGGCGCAGGGGGACCAATAATGAAAAACTGTTTTTT. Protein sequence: CASRRRGTNNEKLFF.

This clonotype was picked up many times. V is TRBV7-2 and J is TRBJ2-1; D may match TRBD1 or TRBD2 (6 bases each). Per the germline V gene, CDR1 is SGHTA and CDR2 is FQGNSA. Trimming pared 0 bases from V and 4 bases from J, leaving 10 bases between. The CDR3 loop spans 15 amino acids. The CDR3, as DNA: TGTGCCAGCAGCTTAGCGGGGGGCAAGTACAATGAGCAGTTCTTC. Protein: CASSLAGGKYNEQFF.

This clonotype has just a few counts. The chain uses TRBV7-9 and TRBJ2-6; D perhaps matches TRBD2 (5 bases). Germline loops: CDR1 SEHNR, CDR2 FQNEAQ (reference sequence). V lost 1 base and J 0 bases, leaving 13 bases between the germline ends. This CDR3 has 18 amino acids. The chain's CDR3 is CASSLDRAVRSGANVLTF. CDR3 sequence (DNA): TGTGCCAGCAGCTTAGACAGAGCGGTGCGCTCTGGGGCCAACGTCCTGACTTTC.

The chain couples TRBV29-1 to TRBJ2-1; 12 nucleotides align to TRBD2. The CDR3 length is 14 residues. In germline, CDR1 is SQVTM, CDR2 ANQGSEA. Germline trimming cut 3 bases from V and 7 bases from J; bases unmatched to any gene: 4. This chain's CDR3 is CSVDPSGGVNEQFF. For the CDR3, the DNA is TGCAGCGTTGACCCTAGCGGGGGGGTGAATGAGCAGTTCTTC.

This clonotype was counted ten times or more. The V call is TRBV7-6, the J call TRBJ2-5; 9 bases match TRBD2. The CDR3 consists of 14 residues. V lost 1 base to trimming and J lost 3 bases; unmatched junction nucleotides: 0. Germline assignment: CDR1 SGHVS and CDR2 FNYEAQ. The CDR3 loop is CASSLVAGEETQYF. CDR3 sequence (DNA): TGTGCCAGCAGCTTAGTAGCGGGGGAAGAGACCCAGTACTTC.

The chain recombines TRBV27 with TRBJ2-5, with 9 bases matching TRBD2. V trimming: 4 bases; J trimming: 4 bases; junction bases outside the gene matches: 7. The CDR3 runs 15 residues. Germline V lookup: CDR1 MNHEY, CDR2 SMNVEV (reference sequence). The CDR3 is CASSSVAGERETQYF. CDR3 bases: TGTGCCAGCAGTTCGGTAGCGGGGGAACGAGAGACCCAGTACTTC.

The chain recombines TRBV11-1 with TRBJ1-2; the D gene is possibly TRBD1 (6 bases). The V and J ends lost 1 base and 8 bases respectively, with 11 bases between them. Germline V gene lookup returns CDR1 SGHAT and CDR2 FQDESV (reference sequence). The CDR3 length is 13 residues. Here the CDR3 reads CASSLGGRRGYTF. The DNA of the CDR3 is TGTGCCAGCAGCTTAGGGGGGCGTCGCGGCTACACCTTC.

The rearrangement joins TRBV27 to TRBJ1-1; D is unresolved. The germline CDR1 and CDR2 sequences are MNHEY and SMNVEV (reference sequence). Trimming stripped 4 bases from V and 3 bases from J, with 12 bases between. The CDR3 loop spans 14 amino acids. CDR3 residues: CASSYGTRDTEAFF. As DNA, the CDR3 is TGTGCCAGCAGTTACGGAACTAGGGACACTGAAGCTTTCTTT.

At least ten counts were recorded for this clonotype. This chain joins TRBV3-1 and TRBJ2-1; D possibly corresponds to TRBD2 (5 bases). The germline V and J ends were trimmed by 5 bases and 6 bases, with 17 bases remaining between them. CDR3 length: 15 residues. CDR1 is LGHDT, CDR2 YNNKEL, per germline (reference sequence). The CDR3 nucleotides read TGTGCCAGCAGCGGGAGAAGCGGCTCTCTCAATGAGCAGTTCTTC. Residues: CASSGRSGSLNEQFF.

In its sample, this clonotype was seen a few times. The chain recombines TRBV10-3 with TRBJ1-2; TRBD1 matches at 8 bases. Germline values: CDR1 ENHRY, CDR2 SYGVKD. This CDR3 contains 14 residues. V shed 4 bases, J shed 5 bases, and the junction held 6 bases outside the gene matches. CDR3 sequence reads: CAISAQGAGYGYTF. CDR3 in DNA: TGTGCCATCAGTGCGCAGGGGGCAGGGTATGGCTACACCTTC.

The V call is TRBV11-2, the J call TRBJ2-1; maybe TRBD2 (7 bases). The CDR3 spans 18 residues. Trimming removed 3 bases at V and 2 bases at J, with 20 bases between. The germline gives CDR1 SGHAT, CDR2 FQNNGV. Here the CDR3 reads CASSFQIRGGDAYNEQFF. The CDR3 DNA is TGTGCCAGCAGCTTCCAAATTAGGGGGGGGGACGCCTACAATGAGCAGTTCTTC.

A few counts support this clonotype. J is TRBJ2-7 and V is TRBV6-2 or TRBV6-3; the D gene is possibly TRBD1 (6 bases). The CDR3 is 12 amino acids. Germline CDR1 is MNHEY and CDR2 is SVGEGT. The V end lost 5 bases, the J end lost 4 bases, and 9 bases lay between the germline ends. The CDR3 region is CASSGQRYEQYV. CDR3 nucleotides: TGTGCCAGCAGTGGACAGAGGTACGAGCAGTACGTC.

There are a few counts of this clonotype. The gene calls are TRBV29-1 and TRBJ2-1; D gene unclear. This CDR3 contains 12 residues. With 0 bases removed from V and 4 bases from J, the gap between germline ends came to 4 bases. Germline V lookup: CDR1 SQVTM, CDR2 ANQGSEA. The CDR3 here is CSVEDRYNEQFF. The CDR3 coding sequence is TGCAGCGTTGAAGATCGGTACAATGAGCAGTTCTTC.

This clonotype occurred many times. CDR3 bases: TGTGCCAGCAGCTCCGCAGGAGAAAGGTACGAGCAGTACGTC. Protein sequence: CASSSAGERYEQYV. This chain joins TRBV7-9 and TRBJ2-7, with D uncertain. Germline CDR1 reads SEHNR; CDR2 reads FQNEAQ (reference sequence). CDR3 length equals 14 residues. The germline V and J ends were trimmed by 4 bases and 4 bases, with 14 bases remaining between them.

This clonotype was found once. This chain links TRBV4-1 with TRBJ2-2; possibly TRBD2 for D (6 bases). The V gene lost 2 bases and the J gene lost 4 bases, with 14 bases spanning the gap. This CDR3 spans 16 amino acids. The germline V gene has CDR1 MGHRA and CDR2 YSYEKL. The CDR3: CASSQFGAGGTGELFF. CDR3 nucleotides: TGCGCCAGCAGCCAATTTGGGGCCGGGGGCACCGGGGAGCTGTTTTTT.

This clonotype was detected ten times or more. The CDR3 protein is CASSLRLQASAFKGDTQYF. CDR3 DNA sequence: TGTGCCAGCAGCTTAAGGCTCCAAGCCAGTGCATTTAAAGGAGATACGCAGTATTTT. The V call is TRBV7-2, the J call TRBJ2-3; D gene ambiguous. The CDR3 consists of 19 residues. The V end lost 2 bases, the J end lost 5 bases, and 26 bases lay between the germline ends. Germline CDR1 reads SGHTA; CDR2 reads FQGNSA.